This TCR beta chain was recorded in a study of Graves' ophthalmopathy and Graves' hyperthyroidism. At the level of the study: Hyperthyroidism was classified as stable if no ophthalmopathy occurred within 18 months of follow-up.

CDR1 MNHNY and CDR2 SVGAGI come from the germline V gene (reference sequence). The CDR3 is made up of 14 amino acids. V was trimmed by 8 bases and J by 4 bases, leaving 15 bases between them. Clinical symptoms, serum thyroxine, TRAb, thyroid ultrasound and orbital computed tomography were relied on for diagnosis. On this clonotype: The antigen remains undetermined.

Overall study results and limits: With a specificity of roughly 72% and a sensitivity of roughly 71%, the model predicted ophthalmopathy progression.

Amplified material comprised TCR beta CDR3 regions derived from RNA transcripts. In the first round, RT-PCR was carried out with HTBI primers, and a multiplex PCR formed the second round. Via MiXCR, TCRdb re-called the multiplex PCR reads, giving one row per CDR3 protein. The table includes around 1.1 million distinct CDR3 sequences, about 40% detected once. The receptor's source is an adult man with Graves' hyperthyroidism. Sequencing used peripheral blood or thyroid tissue (not recorded which). The gene calls are TRBV6-6 and TRBJ1-5, with D maybe TRBD1 (5 bases). As DNA, the CDR3 is TGTGCCAGCCGTGAGGTGGGGGGGAATCAGCCCCAGCATTTT. It encodes CASREVGGNQPQHF.